The clone carrying this T cell receptor (beta chain) occurred a few times. These data come from a study of blood T cell repertoires in COVID-19. Study details: Spain, Italy and the United States supplied samples that represented acute and convalescent COVID-19.

Produced via immunoSEQ multiplex PCR; TCRdb's table is partial and in-frame only. The table records about 52,000 clones, around 86% of them present only once. The CDR3 extends over 18 amino acids. CDR1 SGHTA and CDR2 FQGNSA come from the germline V gene. Losses at the gene ends were 6 bases for V and 0 bases for J; bases not matched to a gene: 8. Specimen: peripheral blood. The genes are TRBV7-2 and TRBJ1-6, with 10 bases aligning to TRBD1. The receptor was isolated from a man between 65 and 79 years old with active COVID-19. Written as DNA, the CDR3 is TGTGCCAGCAGAGGGACAGGGGCCCCGAGCTCCTATAATTCACCCCTCCACTTT. Its translation is CASRGTGAPSSYNSPLHF.